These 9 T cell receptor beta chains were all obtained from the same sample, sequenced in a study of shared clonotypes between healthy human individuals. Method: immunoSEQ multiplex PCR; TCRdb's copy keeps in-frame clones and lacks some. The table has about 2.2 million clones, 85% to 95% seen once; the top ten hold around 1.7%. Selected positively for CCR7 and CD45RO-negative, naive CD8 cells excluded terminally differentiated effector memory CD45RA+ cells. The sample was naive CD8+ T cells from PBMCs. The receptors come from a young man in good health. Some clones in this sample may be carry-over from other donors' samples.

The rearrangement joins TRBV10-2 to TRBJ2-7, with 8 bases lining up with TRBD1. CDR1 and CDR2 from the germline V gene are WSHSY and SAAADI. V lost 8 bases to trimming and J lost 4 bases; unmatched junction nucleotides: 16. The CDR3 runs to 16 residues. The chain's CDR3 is CASAGGTSGSLYEQYF. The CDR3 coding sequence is TGCGCCAGCGCAGGGGGCACCAGCGGTTCGTTATACGAGCAGTACTTC.

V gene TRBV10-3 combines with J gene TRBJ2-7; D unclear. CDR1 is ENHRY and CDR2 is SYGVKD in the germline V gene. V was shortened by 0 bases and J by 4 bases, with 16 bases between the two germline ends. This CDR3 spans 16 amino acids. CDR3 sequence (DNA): TGTGCCATCAGTGAGTCGATGGGGTTGGATGGGTACGAGCAGTACTTC. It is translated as CAISESMGLDGYEQYF.

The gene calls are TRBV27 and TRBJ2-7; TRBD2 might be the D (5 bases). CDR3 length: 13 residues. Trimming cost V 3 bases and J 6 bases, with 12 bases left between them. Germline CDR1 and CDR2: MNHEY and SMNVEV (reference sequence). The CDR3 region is CASSFGRMGEQYF. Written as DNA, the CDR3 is TGTGCCAGCAGTTTTGGGAGAATGGGCGAGCAGTACTTC.

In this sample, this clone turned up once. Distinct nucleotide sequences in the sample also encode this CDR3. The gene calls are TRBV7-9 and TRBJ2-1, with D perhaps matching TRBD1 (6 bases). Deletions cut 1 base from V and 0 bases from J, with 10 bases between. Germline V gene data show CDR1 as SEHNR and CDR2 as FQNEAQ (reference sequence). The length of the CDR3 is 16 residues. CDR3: CASSLGGTISYNEQFF. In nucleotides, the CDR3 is TGTGCCAGCAGCTTAGGGGGGACAATCTCCTACAATGAGCAGTTCTTC.

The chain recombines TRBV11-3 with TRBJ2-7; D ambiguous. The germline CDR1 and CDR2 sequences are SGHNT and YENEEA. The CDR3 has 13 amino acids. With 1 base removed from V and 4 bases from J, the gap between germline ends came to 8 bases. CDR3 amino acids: CASSLGNHYEQYF. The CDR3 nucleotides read TGTGCCAGCAGCTTAGGCAACCATTACGAGCAGTACTTC.

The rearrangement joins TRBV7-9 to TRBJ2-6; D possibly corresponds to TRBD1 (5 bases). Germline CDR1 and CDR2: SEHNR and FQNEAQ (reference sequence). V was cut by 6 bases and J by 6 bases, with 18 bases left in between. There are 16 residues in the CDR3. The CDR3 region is CASSRTSLPKANVLTF. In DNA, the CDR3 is TGTGCCAGCAGTCGGACAAGTCTACCGAAGGCCAACGTCCTGACTTTC.

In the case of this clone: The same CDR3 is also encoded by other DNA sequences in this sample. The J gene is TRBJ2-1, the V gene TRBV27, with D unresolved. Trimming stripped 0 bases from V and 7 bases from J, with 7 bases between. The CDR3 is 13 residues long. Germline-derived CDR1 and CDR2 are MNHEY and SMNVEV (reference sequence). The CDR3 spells CASSLSVRNEQFF. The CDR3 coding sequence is TGTGCCAGCAGTTTATCGGTTCGAAATGAGCAGTTCTTC.

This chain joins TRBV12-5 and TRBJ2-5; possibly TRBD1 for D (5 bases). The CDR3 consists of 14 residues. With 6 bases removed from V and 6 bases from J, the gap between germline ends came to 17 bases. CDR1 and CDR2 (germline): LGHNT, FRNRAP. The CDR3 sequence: CASGFSGPWQTQYF. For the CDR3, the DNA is TGTGCTAGTGGGTTCTCAGGGCCATGGCAGACCCAGTACTTC.

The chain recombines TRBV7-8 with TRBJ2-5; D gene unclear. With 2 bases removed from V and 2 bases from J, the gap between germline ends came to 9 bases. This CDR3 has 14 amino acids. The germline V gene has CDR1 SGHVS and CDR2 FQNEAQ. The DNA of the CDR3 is TGTGCCAGCAGCTTACGGGCGCAGCAAGAGACCCAGTACTTC. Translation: CASSLRAQQETQYF.